Presented here are 21 T cell receptor beta chains from one specimen sequenced in a study of cytomegalovirus exposure and HLA in healthy donors. Primers: 60 Vbeta forward and 13 Jbeta reverse. TCRdb's copy holds only in-frame clones and misses some; the assay was immunoSEQ multiplex PCR. This sample's clone table lists fewer than 85,000 clones. Specimen: PBMCs. The origin of the receptors is a woman aged 40 to 49 in good health and CMV-seropositive.

The chain couples TRBV5-4 to TRBJ2-7; 8 bases fit TRBD2. Trimming removed 0 bases from V and 5 bases from J; junction bases left unmatched: 7. From germline, CDR1 is SGHNT and CDR2 YYREEE (reference sequence). CDR3 length: 15 amino acids. The chain's CDR3 is CASSLETSGRDEQYF. Written as DNA, the CDR3 is TGTGCCAGCAGCTTGGAAACAAGCGGGAGAGACGAGCAGTACTTC.

The chain combines TRBV19 with TRBJ1-2, with TRBD1 identical over 9 bases. CDR3 size: 17 residues. CDR1 is LNHDA, CDR2 SQIVND, per germline (reference sequence). After removal of 3 bases from V and 2 bases from J, the junction contained 10 bases not matched to a gene. CDR3: CASSMGQGWLTNYGYTF. The CDR3 DNA reads as TGTGCCAGTAGTATGGGACAGGGTTGGCTGACAAACTATGGCTACACCTTC.

This rearrangement joins TRBV18 to TRBJ2-1; TRBD2 matches at 12 bases. V trimming: 3 bases; J trimming: 7 bases; junction bases outside the gene matches: 7. Germline CDR1 and CDR2: KGHSH and LQKENI. The CDR3 sequence is 16 residues long. DNA of the CDR3: TGTGCCAGCTCACCGTTGACTAGCGGGAGTGGAAATGAGCAGTTCTTC. Amino acid sequence: CASSPLTSGSGNEQFF.

V usage is TRBV29-1 and J usage is TRBJ1-1, with 7 bases matching TRBD1. V trimming: 7 bases; J trimming: 0 bases; junction bases outside the gene matches: 5. The germline CDR1 and CDR2 sequences are SQVTM and ANQGSEA. The CDR3 covers 13 residues. The CDR3 DNA follows: TGCAGCGGGGTGGGACAGATGAACACTGAAGCTTTCTTT. Protein: CSGVGQMNTEAFF. Full variable domain (remainder filled in from reference TRBV29-1 and TRBJ1-1): SAVISQKPSRDICQRGTSLTIQCQVDSQVTMMFWYRQQPGQSLTLIATANQGSEATYESGFVIDKFPISRPNLTFSTLTVSNMSPEDSSIYLCSGVGQMNTEAFFGQGTRLTVV.

The chain carries TRBV19 and TRBJ2-5; D may be TRBD1 (7 bases). V was shortened by 2 bases and J by 4 bases, with 11 bases between the two germline ends. Per germline, CDR1 LNHDA and CDR2 SQIVND (reference sequence). The CDR3 is 14 amino acids. DNA for the CDR3: TGTGCCAGTAGTATACAGGGGGGATTAGAGACCCAGTACTTC. Its protein product is CASSIQGGLETQYF.

The chain links TRBV7-2 to TRBJ1-1; TRBD1 aligns across 8 bases. The CDR3 has 16 amino acids. Germline V CDR1 and CDR2: SGHTA, FQGNSA. V trimming: 1 base; J trimming: 5 bases; junction bases outside the gene matches: 9. The DNA of the CDR3 is TGTGCCAGCAGCTTAGACCGTCGGACAGGGAGAACTGAAGCTTTCTTT. Residues: CASSLDRRTGRTEAFF.

Comments on this clone: Its ends do not fully match the called genes, so a read error is possible. This chain uses TRBV2 with TRBJ2-5, with D perhaps matching TRBD2 (6 bases). This CDR3 comprises 17 residues. Germline CDR1 and CDR2: SNHLY and FYNNEI. The CDR3 loop reads CASREGTLTNLEETQYF. CDR3 DNA sequence: TGTGCCAGCAGAGAAGGGACTTTAACGAACTTAGAAGAGACCCAGTACTTC. Using reference TRBV2 and TRBJ2-5 for the parts outside the CDR3, the full variable domain is EPEVTQTPSHQVTQMGQEVILRCVPISNHLYFYWYRQILGQKVEFLVSFYNNEISEKSEIFDDQFSVERPDGSNFTLKIRSTKLEDSAMYFCASREGTLTNLEETQYFGPGTRLLVL.

The rearrangement links TRBV7-7 to TRBJ2-5; TRBD2 matches 7 bases. The CDR3 is made up of 17 amino acids. V dropped 1 base and J dropped 3; count of bases not matched to a gene: 11. CDR1 and CDR2 from the germline V gene are SSHAT and FNYEAQ (reference sequence). DNA of the CDR3: TGTGCCAGCAGCTTAGACCCTAGGCGGGGGATCGAAGAGACCCAGTACTTC. Protein: CASSLDPRRGIEETQYF.

The chain recombines TRBV7-9 with TRBJ2-7, with 9 nucleotides matching TRBD1. Per the germline V gene, CDR1 is SEHNR and CDR2 is FQNEAQ (reference sequence). V trimming: 8 bases; J trimming: 5 bases; junction bases outside the gene matches: 7. This CDR3 region has 13 residues. CDR3 region: CASYRQGDNEQYF. As DNA, the CDR3 is TGTGCCAGCTACCGACAGGGGGACAACGAGCAGTACTTC.

The rearrangement joins TRBV5-1 to TRBJ1-1, with 9 bases aligning to TRBD1. J gave up 7 bases and V 4 bases, and 17 bases lay outside the gene matches. Germline CDR1 and CDR2: SGHRS and YFSETQ. This CDR3 spans 17 amino acids. CDR3 bases: TGCGCCAGCAGCCTAGGAGGATTTGGACAGGGGAGTTTTGAAGCTTTCTTT. The encoded protein is CASSLGGFGQGSFEAFF.

The chain couples TRBV7-9 to TRBJ2-7; the match to TRBD1 covers 9 bases. Looked up from germline, CDR1 is SEHNR and CDR2 is FQNEAQ (reference sequence). CDR3 size: 15 residues. V lost 5 bases, J lost 0 bases, and 5 bases stayed unmatched. CDR3 residues: CASSEGQGHSYEQYF. The CDR3 nucleotides are TGTGCCAGCAGCGAGGGACAGGGCCACTCCTACGAGCAGTACTTC. Full variable domain (missing parts from reference TRBV7-9 and TRBJ2-7): DTGVSQNPRHKITKRGQNVTFRCDPISEHNRLYWYRQTLGQGPEFLTYFQNEAQLEKSRLLSDRFSAERPKGSFSTLEIQRTEQGDSAMYLCASSEGQGHSYEQYFGPGTRLTVT.

The genes are TRBV4-1 and TRBJ2-1, with 10 bases matching TRBD2. Germline CDR1 MGHRA, CDR2 YSYEKL. This CDR3 has 17 amino acids. Losses at the gene ends were 1 base for V and 9 bases for J; bases not matched to a gene: 12. The CDR3 nucleotides are TGCGCCAGCAGCCAAGGCCCCCCAGCGGGAGGGCCTTCTGAGCAGTTCTTC. Its translation is CASSQGPPAGGPSEQFF.

The chain couples TRBV28 to TRBJ2-7, with 7 bases identical to TRBD1. Germline-derived CDR1 and CDR2 are MDHEN and SYDVKM. The CDR3 sequence is 15 residues long. V lost 8 bases and J lost 1; bases outside the gene matches: 11. The CDR3 loop is CASGSPRGPSYEQYF. The CDR3 DNA reads TGTGCCAGCGGATCCCCGAGGGGGCCTTCCTACGAGCAGTACTTC.

The J gene is TRBJ2-3, the V gene TRBV6-1; D may be TRBD2 (5 bases). The CDR3 length is 15 residues. Trimming took 6 bases from V and 4 from J, leaving 17 bases between them. Germline lookup yields CDR1 MNHNS and CDR2 SASEGT. CDR3 DNA: TGTGCCAGCAGCTTAGGAGGTCCCCCCGCAGATACGCAGTATTTT. This sequence encodes CASSLGGPPADTQYF.

The V and J genes are TRBV6-5 and TRBJ1-3; TRBD1 is a possible D gene (5 bases). The ends were cut back, 5 bases at V and 2 bases at J, with 13 bases in the middle. Looked up from germline, CDR1 is MNHEY and CDR2 is SVGAGI. The CDR3 is made up of 15 amino acids. CDR3 sequence reads: CASSGTSGTGNTIYF. As DNA, the CDR3 is TGTGCCAGCAGTGGTACCTCAGGGACTGGAAACACCATATATTTT.

The V gene is TRBV5-6, the J gene TRBJ1-1; 9 bases are shared with TRBD1. CDR3 length equals 14 residues. V trimming: 1 base; J trimming: 6 bases; junction bases outside the gene matches: 4. The V gene's germline CDR1 is SGHDT and CDR2 YYEEEE. The CDR3 loop is CASSLRDRVPEAFF. Here the CDR3 DNA reads TGTGCCAGCAGCTTGCGGGACAGGGTCCCTGAAGCTTTCTTT. The variable domain in full, with the rest retrieved from reference TRBV5-6 and TRBJ1-1, is DAGVTQSPTHLIKTRGQQVTLRCSPKSGHDTVSWYQQALGQGPQFIFQYYEEEERQRGNFPDRFSGHQFPNYSSELNVNALLLGDSALYLCASSLRDRVPEAFFGQGTRLTVV.

This chain joins TRBV19 and TRBJ2-5; unclear D gene. The tail of the sequence fits TRBJ2-7 better, so the J call may be wrong. The CDR3 has 16 residues. CDR1 is LNHDA, CDR2 SQIVND, per germline (reference sequence). CDR3 protein: CASSTQRSFSTYEQYF. The CDR3 nucleotides are TGTGCCAGTAGTACGCAGAGGAGTTTCTCTACCTACGAGCAGTACTTC.

V is TRBV9 and J is TRBJ2-1; 12 bases line up with TRBD2. This CDR3 is 15 amino acids long. V trimming: 0 bases; J trimming: 7 bases; junction bases outside the gene matches: 2. CDR1 is SGDLS and CDR2 is YYNGEE in the germline V gene. Here the CDR3 DNA reads TGTGCCAGCAGCGTAGGGACTAGCGGGAAGAATGAGCAGTTCTTC. Protein product: CASSVGTSGKNEQFF.

This rearrangement joins TRBV5-1 to TRBJ2-3; D perhaps matches TRBD2 (6 bases). This CDR3 contains 14 residues. Germline CDR1 is SGHRS and CDR2 is YFSETQ. The V gene lost 0 bases and the J gene lost 4 bases, with 9 bases spanning the gap. The CDR3 bases are TGCGCCAGCAGCTTGGTAGGAGGGTCAGATACGCAGTATTTT. Encoded protein: CASSLVGGSDTQYF.

The chain employs TRBV5-4 and TRBJ1-5; D gene uncertain. CDR3 length: 15 residues. From germline, CDR1 is SGHNT and CDR2 YYREEE (reference sequence). V was shortened by 5 bases and J by 4 bases, with 16 bases between the two germline ends. CDR3 residues: CASSFDGMGNQPQHF. In nucleotides, the CDR3 is TGTGCCAGCAGTTTCGACGGGATGGGTAATCAGCCCCAGCATTTT.

This chain links TRBV29-1 with TRBJ1-2, with D perhaps matching TRBD1 (6 bases). Germline V gene data show CDR1 as SQVTM and CDR2 as ANQGSEA. CDR3 length equals 13 residues. The V end was cut by 4 bases, the J end by 7 bases, with 16 bases between. The CDR3 loop reads CSVGRGPTRGYTF. The CDR3 coding sequence is TGCAGCGTTGGGCGGGGGCCCACCCGTGGCTACACCTTC.